This T cell receptor beta chain was found in a study of blood T cell repertoires in COVID-19. Study-level background: The United States, Italy and Spain provided the acute and convalescent COVID-19 samples. The analysed material was cDNA or gDNA that came from T cells, B-cell-depleted T cells, or PBMCs.

This CDR3 is 13 amino acids long. The V end was cut by 3 bases, the J end by 1 base, with 9 bases between. Germline CDR1 reads SQVTM; CDR2 reads ANQGSEA. Original processing notes: Scientists estimated how many nucleated cells there were by amplifying reference gene primers. The data were produced by immunoSEQ multiplex PCR, yet TCRdb's version contains in-frame clones alone and is incomplete. D and trimming were read from the DNA, whereas the V and J calls and clone size are those reported in that table. The repertoire holds a few hundred thousand clones, with 60% to 85% as singletons. The specimen was peripheral blood. The receptor comes from a woman between 65 and 79 years old with acute or convalescent COVID-19. The rearrangement uses TRBV29-1 and TRBJ1-1; D gene ambiguous. This chain's CDR3 is CSVDKTGNTEAFF. DNA of the CDR3: TGCAGCGTTGATAAAACGGGGAACACTGAAGCTTTCTTT.